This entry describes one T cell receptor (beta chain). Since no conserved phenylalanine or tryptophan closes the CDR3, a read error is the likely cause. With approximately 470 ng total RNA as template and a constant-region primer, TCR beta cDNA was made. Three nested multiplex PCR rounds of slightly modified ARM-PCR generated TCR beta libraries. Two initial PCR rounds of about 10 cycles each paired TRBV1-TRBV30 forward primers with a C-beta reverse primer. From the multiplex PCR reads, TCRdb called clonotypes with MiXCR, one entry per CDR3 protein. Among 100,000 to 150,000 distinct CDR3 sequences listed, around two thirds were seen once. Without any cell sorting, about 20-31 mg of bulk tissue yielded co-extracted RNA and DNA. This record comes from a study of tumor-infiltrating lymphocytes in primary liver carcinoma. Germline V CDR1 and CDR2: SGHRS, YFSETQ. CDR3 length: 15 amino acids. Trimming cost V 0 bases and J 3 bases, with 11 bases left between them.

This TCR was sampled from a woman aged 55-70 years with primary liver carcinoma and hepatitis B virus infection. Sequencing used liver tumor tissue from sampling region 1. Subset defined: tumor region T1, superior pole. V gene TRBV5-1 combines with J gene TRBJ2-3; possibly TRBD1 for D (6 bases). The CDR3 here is CASSLARQGTDTQYS. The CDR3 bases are TGCGCCAGCAGCTTGGCCCGGCAGGGGACAGATACGCAGTATTCT.